These 13 T cell receptor beta chains were all obtained from the same sample, sequenced in a study of T cells after posttransplantation cyclophosphamide. Here immunoSEQ multiplex PCR was the method, and the copy in TCRdb shows in-frame clones only, minus some. This sample yields just over 6,500 clones, of which 81% are seen a single time; 20% to 25% belongs to the top ten. A marrow graft followed busulfan-fludarabine conditioning, with cyclophosphamide on days +3 and +4. The sample here was PBMCs, taken after allogeneic stem cell transplant with posttransplant cyclophosphamide. The receptors stem from a female patient between 50 and 60 years old who received an allogeneic stem cell transplant from a related donor, was CMV-positive, and had no GVHD. A share of the T cells may be of graft donor origin.

This rearrangement joins TRBV6-6 to TRBJ2-7; a possible D gene is TRBD2 (6 bases). This CDR3 region has 15 residues. The V gene's germline CDR1 is MNHNY and CDR2 SVGAGI (reference sequence). Trimming left V 5 bases short and J 2 bases short, with 16 bases between. The CDR3 region has the DNA TGTGCCAGCAGTACCTTCCGGGACTCAACCTACGAGCAGTACTTC. Protein product: CASSTFRDSTYEQYF.

DNA for the CDR3: TGTGCCAGCACGGCGACAGGGGGCACGTACGAGCAGTACTTC. This codes for CASTATGGTYEQYF. The V and J genes are TRBV6-1 and TRBJ2-7; TRBD1 matches at 10 bases. Germline V CDR1 and CDR2: MNHNS, SASEGT. J was trimmed by 4 bases and V by 7 bases; bases with no gene match: 7. The CDR3 consists of 14 residues.

CDR3 in amino acids: CASSFGGVPNEKLFF. CDR3 nucleotides: TGTGCCAGCAGCTTCGGAGGGGTCCCTAATGAAAAACTGTTTTTT. This chain joins TRBV5-4 and TRBJ1-4, with D tentatively TRBD1 (5 bases). V lost 2 bases and J 3 bases, leaving 11 bases between the germline ends. CDR1 SGHNT and CDR2 YYREEE come from the germline V gene (reference sequence). The CDR3 has 15 amino acids.

This clone is a singleton in its sample. This chain connects TRBV6-5 to TRBJ1-2, with D perhaps TRBD1 (6 bases). The germline CDR1 and CDR2 sequences are MNHEY and SVGAGI. The CDR3 is 13 amino acids. V was cut by 5 bases and J by 6 bases, with 13 bases left in between. As DNA, the CDR3 is TGTGCCAGCAGTCGGCAGGGGACCCATGGCTACACCTTC. Encoded protein: CASSRQGTHGYTF.

This chain uses TRBV5-1 with TRBJ2-1; the match to TRBD2 covers 8 bases. CDR1 is SGHRS, CDR2 YFSETQ, per germline. The CDR3 is made up of 17 amino acids. Trimming at V came to 0 bases and at J to 2 bases, leaving 7 bases not matched to a gene. The CDR3 region is CASSLDSQRGTYNEQFF. In DNA form, the CDR3 reads TGCGCCAGCAGCTTGGATTCCCAGCGGGGGACCTACAATGAGCAGTTCTTC.

This clone appeared once. A junction end diverges from the germline sequence, so it may reflect a read error. V and J are TRBV30 and TRBJ1-5; D remains ambiguous. Germline V gene lookup returns CDR1 GTSNPN and CDR2 SVGIG (reference sequence). The CDR3 runs to 13 residues. The CDR3 reads CAWGVGNNQPQHF. The DNA for the CDR3 is TGTGCCTGGGGTGTGGGCAACAATCAGCCCCAGCATTTT.

The chain uses TRBV30 and TRBJ1-4; 7 nucleotides line up with TRBD1. Germline CDR1 and CDR2: GTSNPN and SVGIG (reference sequence). V dropped 0 bases and J dropped 4; count of bases not matched to a gene: 11. There are 17 residues in the CDR3. The CDR3 reads CAWSVGRGQDYNEKLFF. The DNA for the CDR3 is TGTGCCTGGAGTGTAGGCCGAGGACAGGACTATAATGAAAAACTGTTTTTT.

This rearrangement joins TRBV5-4 to TRBJ2-3; TRBD2 aligns across 9 bases. The germline CDR1 and CDR2 sequences are SGHNT and YYREEE (reference sequence). The CDR3 has 16 amino acids. Unmatched junction bases numbered 8, after V lost 4 bases and J lost 2 bases. The DNA of the CDR3 is TGTGCCAGCAGCCTAGCGGGACTAGCCCACACAGATACGCAGTATTTT. This translates into CASSLAGLAHTDTQYF.

The chain uses TRBV7-8 and TRBJ2-7; possible D gene TRBD2, 5 bases. The V end lost 2 bases, the J end lost 6 bases, and 11 bases lay between the germline ends. The germline V gene has CDR1 SGHVS and CDR2 FQNEAQ. There are 13 residues in the CDR3. CDR3 residues: CASSLSPGVEQYF. In DNA, the CDR3 is TGTGCCAGCAGCTTATCACCCGGGGTCGAGCAGTACTTC.

V gene TRBV7-9 combines with J gene TRBJ2-2; perhaps TRBD2 as D (6 bases). The CDR3 is 16 amino acids. Germline-derived CDR1 and CDR2 are SEHNR and FQNEAQ (reference sequence). V dropped 3 bases and J dropped 2 bases, with 13 bases sitting between them. The CDR3 is CASSFPPGVNTGELFF. The CDR3 DNA reads TGTGCCAGCAGCTTCCCCCCGGGAGTAAACACCGGGGAGCTGTTTTTT.

The rearrangement uses TRBV9 and TRBJ1-3; D uncertain. The germline gives CDR1 SGDLS, CDR2 YYNGEE. The CDR3 consists of 14 residues. The V end lost 3 bases, the J end lost 0 bases, and 7 bases lay between the germline ends. Written as DNA, the CDR3 is TGTGCCAGCAGCGCGGAGTTCTCTGGAAACACCATATATTTT. This codes for CASSAEFSGNTIYF.

The chain recombines TRBV21-1 with TRBJ1-1. TRBV21-1 is tagged as a pseudogene. The CDR3 spans 17 residues. CDR3 sequence reads: CASSWCVANTIRTEAFF. The CDR3, as DNA: TGTGCCAGCAGTTGGTGCGTAGCTAACACAATTCGCACTGAAGCTTTCTTT.

V and J are TRBV4-1 and TRBJ2-7, with D perhaps TRBD1 (5 bases). The CDR3 consists of 15 residues. Germline V gene data show CDR1 as MGHRA and CDR2 as YSYEKL. Trimming cost V 0 bases and J 6 bases, with 15 bases left between them. The CDR3 nucleotides read TGCGCCAGCAGCCAAGAGGGGCAGACCCCTCGCGAGCAGTACTTC. Its protein product is CASSQEGQTPREQYF.